A single sample gave rise to the 16 T cell receptor beta chains below, sequenced in a study of blood T cells in healthy people across ages. Primed by a sample-barcoded 5' primer and a J-beta primer mix, a second PCR proceeded for 7 to 11 cycles. TCRdb reanalysed the 5' RACE reads using MiXCR and keeps one entry per CDR3 protein. The sample holds 750,000 or so distinct CDR3 sequences, 25% seen once. This sample was also put to use in a study of T cells of mothers and their children.

Sequenced: blood. The receptors were sampled from a boy younger than 18 in good health.

J is TRBJ2-4 and V is TRBV6-5; perhaps TRBD1 as D (6 bases). The CDR3 runs to 12 residues. From germline, CDR1 is MNHEY and CDR2 SVGAGI. The V and J ends lost 5 bases and 9 bases respectively, with 11 bases between them. The CDR3 region has the DNA TGTGCCAGCAGTGGCAGGGGAAGCATTCAGTACTTC. Its translation is CASSGRGSIQYF.

This chain links TRBV12-3 or TRBV12-4 with TRBJ1-2; D gene uncertain. The V end lost 6 bases, the J end lost 7 bases, and 15 bases lay between the germline ends. CDR3 length: 13 residues. The CDR3 coding sequence is TGTGCCAGCAGCTCTGGACGGATCATTGGCTACACCTTC. Amino acid sequence: CASSSGRIIGYTF.

As regards this clonotype: At one boundary the junction diverges from the germline segment, which might be a read error. The CDR3 here is CASRRTVQETPYF. CDR3 nucleotides: TGTGCCAGCAGGCGGACAGTTCAAGAGACCCCGTACTTC. The rearrangement uses TRBV12-3 or TRBV12-4 and TRBJ2-5; TRBD1 might be the D (6 bases). The CDR3 spans 13 residues.

This clonotype was seen a handful of times. The chain combines TRBV10-3 with TRBJ2-5; 7 nucleotides agree with TRBD2. The DNA end is a closer match to TRBJ2-1, so the J assignment may be wrong. Germline assignment: CDR1 ENHRY and CDR2 SYGVKD. This CDR3 spans 12 amino acids. For the CDR3, the DNA is TGTGCCACCGAGGCGGGAGATGATGAGCAGTTCTTC. Translation: CATEAGDDEQFF.

This clonotype was seen a single time. V is TRBV15 and J is TRBJ2-1; TRBD1 matches 10 bases. The CDR3 consists of 14 residues. V lost 5 bases, J lost 4 bases, and 2 bases stayed unmatched. Germline values: CDR1 LNHNV, CDR2 YYDKDF (reference sequence). Written as DNA, the CDR3 is TGTGCCACCAGCGGGGGACAGGGGTACAATGAGCAGTTCTTC. Protein: CATSGGQGYNEQFF.

This clonotype was observed a few times. The chain carries TRBV28 and TRBJ1-5, with D maybe TRBD1 (5 bases). Germline loops: CDR1 MDHEN, CDR2 SYDVKM. The CDR3 loop spans 15 amino acids. V was clipped by 6 bases and J by 0 bases, with 12 bases between them. The CDR3 region is CASRSTGYSNQPQHF. The DNA for the CDR3 is TGTGCCAGCAGATCCACAGGATATAGCAATCAGCCCCAGCATTTT.

This rearrangement joins TRBV25-1 to TRBJ1-1, with 7 bases fitting TRBD1. This CDR3 region has 14 residues. The trim removed 5 bases at V and 6 bases at J, leaving 9 bases unmatched. Germline values: CDR1 MGHDK, CDR2 SYGVNS. CDR3 loop: CASSSAGGFAEAFF. The CDR3 DNA reads as TGTGCCAGCAGTTCGGCAGGGGGTTTCGCTGAAGCTTTCTTT.

The V and J genes are TRBV6-1 and TRBJ2-1; 12 positions agree with TRBD2. Trimming at V came to 3 bases and at J to 9 bases, leaving 6 bases not matched to a gene. The CDR3 is made up of 15 amino acids. From germline, CDR1 is MNHNS and CDR2 SASEGT. CDR3: CASSETSGGVGEQFF. The DNA of the CDR3 is TGTGCCAGCAGTGAGACTAGCGGGGGTGTAGGTGAGCAGTTCTTC.

This chain uses TRBV9 with TRBJ2-3; TRBD1 aligns across 8 bases. After removal of 3 bases from V and 2 bases from J, the junction contained 5 bases not matched to a gene. The CDR3 has 15 amino acids. Looked up from germline, CDR1 is SGDLS and CDR2 is YYNGEE. In DNA, the CDR3 is TGTGCCAGCAGCGCTCCAGGGGGCGTCACAGATACGCAGTATTTT. As protein: CASSAPGGVTDTQYF. Filled out from reference TRBV9 and TRBJ2-3, the complete variable domain reads DSGVTQTPKHLITATGQRVTLRCSPRSGDLSVYWYQQSLDQGLQFLIQYYNGEERAKGNILERFSAQQFPDLHSELNLSSLELGDSALYFCASSAPGGVTDTQYFGPGTRLTVL.

V and J are TRBV6-1 and TRBJ2-3; the D gene could be TRBD1 or TRBD2 (6 bases each). Germline CDR1 and CDR2: MNHNS and SASEGT. The CDR3 has 17 residues. The V end lost 7 bases, the J end lost 1 base, and 21 bases lay between the germline ends. The CDR3 is CASTTLSKGGGTDTQYF. Here the CDR3 DNA reads TGTGCCAGCACTACATTGTCCAAGGGGGGAGGCACAGATACGCAGTATTTT.

V gene TRBV9 combines with J gene TRBJ2-7; the D gene is possibly TRBD1 (6 bases). Gene TRBJ2-5 matches the end of the DNA better, so the J call may be wrong. CDR1 and CDR2 (germline): SGDLS, YYNGEE. The CDR3 covers 13 residues. The CDR3 sequence is CASSKQGAETQYF. CDR3 bases: TGTGCCAGCAGCAAACAGGGAGCAGAGACCCAGTACTTC.

This clonotype was counted only a few times. The chain combines TRBV5-1 with TRBJ2-3; D unresolved. The V and J ends lost 5 bases and 3 bases respectively, with 13 bases between them. CDR1 and CDR2 from the germline V gene are SGHRS and YFSETQ. The CDR3 length is 14 residues. The CDR3 here is CASSIRRATDTQYF. In DNA form, the CDR3 reads TGCGCCAGCAGTATCCGGAGAGCGACAGATACGCAGTATTTT.

V usage is TRBV20-1 and J usage is TRBJ2-1; a possible D gene is TRBD2 (5 bases). Trimming stripped 3 bases from V and 0 bases from J, with 18 bases between. Germline V gene sequence: CDR1 DFQATT, CDR2 SNEGSKA (reference sequence). CDR3 size: 17 residues. CDR3 loop: CSARRVGGDPSYNEQFF. In DNA form, the CDR3 reads TGCAGTGCTAGGAGGGTGGGCGGAGATCCCTCCTACAATGAGCAGTTCTTC.

CDR3 sequence reads: CASSLDRFAGGHTDTQYF. CDR3 coding DNA: TGTGCCAGCAGCTTAGATCGGTTTGCGGGGGGCCACACAGATACGCAGTATTTT. The chain recombines TRBV7-2 with TRBJ2-3, with 8 bases fitting TRBD2. Trimming took 1 base from V and 2 from J; bases not matched to a gene: 11. The CDR3 covers 18 residues. Germline CDR1 SGHTA, CDR2 FQGNSA. The variable domain in full, with the rest retrieved from reference TRBV7-2 and TRBJ2-3, is GAGVSQSPSNKVTEKGKDVELRCDPISGHTALYWYRQSLGQGLEFLIYFQGNSAPDKSGLPSDRFSAERTGGSVSTLTIQRTQQEDSAVYLCASSLDRFAGGHTDTQYFGPGTRLTVL.

This sequence joins TRBV7-2 and TRBJ2-4, with a tentative D call TRBD2 (5 bases). The ends were cut back, 3 bases at V and 4 bases at J, with 16 bases in the middle. CDR1 SGHTA and CDR2 FQGNSA come from the germline V gene. The CDR3 is 16 amino acids. The CDR3 DNA is TGTGCCAGCAGCTTGGGGAGCTTCCTGATGAAAAACATTCAGTACTTC. Translated, it gives CASSLGSFLMKNIQYF.

The chain carries TRBV12-5 and TRBJ2-1; TRBD1 matches 8 bases. Germline CDR1 reads LGHNT; CDR2 reads FRNRAP. The CDR3 is 18 residues long. The junction had 12 bases not matched to a gene; V was cut back by 0 bases and J by 5 bases. The CDR3 sequence is CASGLVLKTDRGHNEQFF. In DNA, the CDR3 is TGTGCTAGTGGTTTGGTGTTGAAAACCGACAGGGGCCACAATGAGCAGTTCTTC.